These 9 T cell receptor beta chains came from one sample sequenced in a study of blood T cell repertoires in COVID-19. TCRdb keeps only in-frame clones here, not all; method: immunoSEQ multiplex PCR. The repertoire holds over 120,000 clones, with 81% as singletons. The sample comprised peripheral blood. The receptor set was obtained from a human donor in a cohort sampled during active COVID-19.

This rearrangement joins TRBV4-2 to TRBJ1-6; TRBD1 might be the D (6 bases). CDR3 length: 18 residues. The germline V and J ends were trimmed by 4 bases and 0 bases, with 16 bases remaining between them. Germline assignment: CDR1 LGHNA and CDR2 YNFKEQ. CDR3 DNA sequence: TGTGCCAGCAGCCCACCTCAAACAGGGAGCTCCTATAATTCACCCCTCCACTTT. Translating gives CASSPPQTGSSYNSPLHF.

The V gene is TRBV27, the J gene TRBJ2-1; TRBD1 aligns across 9 bases. Germline CDR1 MNHEY, CDR2 SMNVEV (reference sequence). V shed 2 bases, J shed 8 bases, and the junction held 10 bases outside the gene matches. This CDR3 has 16 amino acids. CDR3 amino acids: CASSLETGQGFDEQFF. Here the CDR3 DNA reads TGTGCCAGCAGTTTAGAAACAGGACAGGGGTTCGATGAGCAGTTCTTC.

The V call is TRBV11-2, the J call TRBJ2-6; D perhaps matches TRBD1 (5 bases). The V end lost 0 bases, the J end lost 12 bases, and 12 bases lay between the germline ends. Per the germline V gene, CDR1 is SGHAT and CDR2 is FQNNGV. The CDR3 has 14 residues. The CDR3: CASSLEGAASVLTF. Written as DNA, the CDR3 is TGTGCCAGCAGCTTAGAAGGGGCAGCCTCCGTCCTGACTTTC. Filled out from reference TRBV11-2 and TRBJ2-6, the complete variable domain reads EAGVAQSPRYKIIEKRQSVAFWCNPISGHATLYWYQQILGQGPKLLIQFQNNGVVDDSQLPKDRFSAERLKGVDSTLKIQPAKLEDSAVYLCASSLEGAASVLTFGAGSRLTVL.

The chain carries TRBV5-1 and TRBJ2-5; 11 positions agree with TRBD2. Germline CDR1 SGHRS, CDR2 YFSETQ. The J segment lost 4 bases and the V segment lost 0 bases, leaving 20 bases of the junction unmatched. This CDR3 region has 21 residues. The CDR3 spells CASSLALGYLRGTSGVETQYF. CDR3 nucleotides: TGCGCCAGCAGCTTGGCCCTAGGATATCTGAGAGGGACTAGCGGTGTAGAGACCCAGTACTTC.

J is TRBJ2-1 and V is TRBV19; the match to TRBD2 covers 8 bases. Looked up from germline, CDR1 is LNHDA and CDR2 is SQIVND (reference sequence). The CDR3 spans 15 residues. V dropped 9 bases and J dropped 0; count of bases not matched to a gene: 7. CDR3 coding DNA: TGTGCCAGCAGACCCACTAGCGGCTCCTACAATGAGCAGTTCTTC. Its translation: CASRPTSGSYNEQFF. Together with reference TRBV19 and TRBJ2-1, the CDR3 gives the full variable domain: DGGITQSPKYLFRKEGQNVTLSCEQNLNHDAMYWYRQDPGQGLRLIYYSQIVNDFQKGDIAEGYSVSREKKESFPLTVTSAQKNPTAFYLCASRPTSGSYNEQFFGPGTRLTVL.

This clone has only a few counts. The chain combines TRBV4-3 with TRBJ1-2; maybe TRBD1 (5 bases). The CDR3 loop spans 18 amino acids. Germline CDR1 reads LGHNA; CDR2 reads YSLEER. Trimming left V 0 bases short and J 2 bases short, with 19 bases between. The chain's CDR3 is CASSQDTGHQARNYGYTF. CDR3 in DNA: TGCGCCAGCAGCCAAGATACCGGACACCAAGCAAGAAACTATGGCTACACCTTC.

This chain links TRBV28 with TRBJ1-2, with D perhaps TRBD1 (5 bases). The V and J ends lost 4 bases and 2 bases respectively, with 8 bases between them. CDR3 length: 13 amino acids. Germline V gene data show CDR1 as MDHEN and CDR2 as SYDVKM. The CDR3 reads CASSYGGNYGYTF. The CDR3 DNA sequence: TGTGCCAGCAGTTACGGGGGAAACTATGGCTACACCTTC.

The V gene is TRBV5-1, the J gene TRBJ1-2; D gene unclear. Germline CDR1 reads SGHRS; CDR2 reads YFSETQ. The CDR3 has 14 residues. V was shortened by 0 bases and J by 3 bases, with 9 bases between the two germline ends. CDR3 amino acids: CASSLVFGDYGYTF. Written as DNA, the CDR3 is TGCGCCAGCAGCTTGGTTTTCGGGGACTATGGCTACACCTTC.

The chain uses TRBV29-1 and TRBJ2-1; D is perhaps TRBD2 (6 bases). The CDR3 is made up of 14 amino acids. Germline V gene data show CDR1 as SQVTM and CDR2 as ANQGSEA. Trimming stripped 7 bases from V and 2 bases from J, with 15 bases between. The chain's CDR3 is CSAKGGITYNEQFF. DNA of the CDR3: TGCAGCGCCAAGGGCGGGATTACCTACAATGAGCAGTTCTTC.